The rows below give T cell receptor beta chains drawn from one sample of a study of blood T cell repertoires in COVID-19. The assay was immunoSEQ multiplex PCR, and TCRdb's table has in-frame clones only and misses some. Of over 150,000 clones listed, 88% were seen once; the top ten hold roughly 2%. Material for sequencing was peripheral blood. Receptor source: a man over 45 who had recovered from COVID-19. Both conserved end residues are trimmed from each CDR3. D genes are given only for firm matches.

>TRBD1|TRBJ2-3|TRBV9
ASSAGTGVTDTQY
>TRBD2|TRBJ2-5|TRBV5-1
ASSLTSGRFETQY
>-|TRBJ1-3|TRBV6-5
ASSWESSGNTIY
>-|TRBJ1-2|TRBV5-1
ASSPTDYGYT
>-|TRBJ1-1|TRBV4-3
ASSQEVGVNTEAF
>TRBD2|TRBJ2-3|TRBV10-3
ATGLGLSGTDTQY
>TRBD2|TRBJ2-1|TRBV7-3
ASSLKGQGGLAGGWNEQF
>-|TRBJ2-1|TRBV10-3
AISEPRLDEQF
>-|TRBJ2-5|TRBV7-4
ASSFREIQETQY
>TRBD2|TRBJ2-1|TRBV6-6
ASSRTPDTGGNEQF
>TRBD1|TRBJ1-5|TRBV28
ASSSGTGNQPQH
>-|TRBJ1-5|TRBV28
ASRLYPNQPQH